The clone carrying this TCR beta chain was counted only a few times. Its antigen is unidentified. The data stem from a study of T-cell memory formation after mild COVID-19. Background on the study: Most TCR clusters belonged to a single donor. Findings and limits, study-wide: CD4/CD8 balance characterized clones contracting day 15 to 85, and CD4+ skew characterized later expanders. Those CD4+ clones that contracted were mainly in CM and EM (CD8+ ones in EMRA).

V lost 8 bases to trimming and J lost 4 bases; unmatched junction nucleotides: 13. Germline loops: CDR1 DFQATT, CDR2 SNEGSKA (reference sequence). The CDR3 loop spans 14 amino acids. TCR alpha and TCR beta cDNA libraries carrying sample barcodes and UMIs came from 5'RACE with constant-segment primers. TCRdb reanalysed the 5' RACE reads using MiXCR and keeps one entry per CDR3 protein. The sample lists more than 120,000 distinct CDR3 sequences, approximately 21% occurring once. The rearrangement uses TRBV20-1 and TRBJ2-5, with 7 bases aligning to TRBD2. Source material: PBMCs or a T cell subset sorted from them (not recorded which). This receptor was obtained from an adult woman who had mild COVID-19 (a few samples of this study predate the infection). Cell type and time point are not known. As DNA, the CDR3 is TGCAGTTCCGAAGGGCGGGAGCTCGCAGAGACCCAGTACTTC. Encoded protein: CSSEGRELAETQYF.